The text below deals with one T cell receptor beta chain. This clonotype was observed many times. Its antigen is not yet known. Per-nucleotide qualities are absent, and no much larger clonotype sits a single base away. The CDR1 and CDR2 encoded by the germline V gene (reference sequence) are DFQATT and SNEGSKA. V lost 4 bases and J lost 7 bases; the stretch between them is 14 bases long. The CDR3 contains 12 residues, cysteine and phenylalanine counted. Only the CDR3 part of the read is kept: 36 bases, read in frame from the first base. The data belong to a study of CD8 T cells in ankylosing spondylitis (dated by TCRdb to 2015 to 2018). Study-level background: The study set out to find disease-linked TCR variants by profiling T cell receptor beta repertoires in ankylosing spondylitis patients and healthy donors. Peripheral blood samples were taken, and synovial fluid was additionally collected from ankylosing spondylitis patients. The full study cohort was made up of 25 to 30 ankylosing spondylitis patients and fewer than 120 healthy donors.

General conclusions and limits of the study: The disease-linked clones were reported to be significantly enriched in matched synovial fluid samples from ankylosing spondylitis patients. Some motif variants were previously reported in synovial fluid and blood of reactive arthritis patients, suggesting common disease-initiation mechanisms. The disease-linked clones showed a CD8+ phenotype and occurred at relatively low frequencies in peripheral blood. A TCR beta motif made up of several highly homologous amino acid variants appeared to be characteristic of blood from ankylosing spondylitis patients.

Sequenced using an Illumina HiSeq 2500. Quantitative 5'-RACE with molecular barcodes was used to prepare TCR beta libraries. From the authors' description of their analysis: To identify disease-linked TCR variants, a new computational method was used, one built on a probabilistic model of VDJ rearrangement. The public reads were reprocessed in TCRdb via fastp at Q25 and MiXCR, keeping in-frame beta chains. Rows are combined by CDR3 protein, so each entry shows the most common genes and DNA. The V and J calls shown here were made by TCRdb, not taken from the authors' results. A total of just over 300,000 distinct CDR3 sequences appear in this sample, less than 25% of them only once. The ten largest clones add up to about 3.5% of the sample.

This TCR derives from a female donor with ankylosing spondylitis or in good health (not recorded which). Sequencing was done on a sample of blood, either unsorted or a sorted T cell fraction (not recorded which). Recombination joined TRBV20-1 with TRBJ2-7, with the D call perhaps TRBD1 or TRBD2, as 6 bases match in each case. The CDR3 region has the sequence CSATRTGREQYF. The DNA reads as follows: TGCAGTGCTACCCGAACAGGGAGGGAGCAGTACTTC.